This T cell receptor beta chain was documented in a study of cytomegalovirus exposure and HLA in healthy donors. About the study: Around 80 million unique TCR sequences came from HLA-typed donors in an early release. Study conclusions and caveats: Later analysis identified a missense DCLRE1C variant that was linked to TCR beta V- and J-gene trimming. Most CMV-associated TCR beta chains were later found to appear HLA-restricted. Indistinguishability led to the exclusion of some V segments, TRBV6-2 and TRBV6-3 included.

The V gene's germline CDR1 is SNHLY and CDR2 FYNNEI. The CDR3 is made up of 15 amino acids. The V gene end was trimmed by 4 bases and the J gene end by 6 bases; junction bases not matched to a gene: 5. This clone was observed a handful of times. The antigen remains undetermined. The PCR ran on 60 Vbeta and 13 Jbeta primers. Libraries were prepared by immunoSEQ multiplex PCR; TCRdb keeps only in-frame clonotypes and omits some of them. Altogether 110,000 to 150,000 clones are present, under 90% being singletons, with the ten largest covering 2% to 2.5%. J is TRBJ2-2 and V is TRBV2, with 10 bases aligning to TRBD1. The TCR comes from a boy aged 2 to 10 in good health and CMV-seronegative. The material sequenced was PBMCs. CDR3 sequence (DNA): TGTGCCAGCAGTGGGGACAGGGGAGTAGCCGGGGAGCTGTTTTTT. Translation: CASSGDRGVAGELFF.